This T cell receptor beta chain was identified during a study of blood T cell repertoires in COVID-19. Study-level background: Sites across the United States, Italy and Spain contributed samples from acute and convalescent COVID-19. Sources were T cells, B-cell-depleted T cells, or PBMCs; the material itself was cDNA or gDNA.

Those enrolled in Seattle joined during active infection and were followed longitudinally afterward. In the original analysis: Amplification of reference gene primers provided the estimated nucleated cell counts. Sequencing used immunoSEQ multiplex PCR; TCRdb keeps in-frame clones, though not all of them. The DNA gave D and trimming, while V, J and clone size come from that table. The repertoire holds 300,000 to 400,000 clones, around 86% seen once, with about 6% in the top ten. What was sequenced was peripheral blood. The TCR originated in a woman aged 45 to 65 with COVID-19, enrolled during active disease.

The CDR3 sequence: CASSYAGQVGLDTQYF. CDR3 coding DNA: TGTGCCAGCAGTTACGCGGGACAGGTTGGGTTAGATACGCAGTATTTT. The J gene is TRBJ2-3, the V gene TRBV6-5; 8 nucleotides match TRBD1. The V gene's germline CDR1 is MNHEY and CDR2 SVGAGI. V dropped 2 bases and J dropped 5; count of bases not matched to a gene: 9. The CDR3 has 16 residues.